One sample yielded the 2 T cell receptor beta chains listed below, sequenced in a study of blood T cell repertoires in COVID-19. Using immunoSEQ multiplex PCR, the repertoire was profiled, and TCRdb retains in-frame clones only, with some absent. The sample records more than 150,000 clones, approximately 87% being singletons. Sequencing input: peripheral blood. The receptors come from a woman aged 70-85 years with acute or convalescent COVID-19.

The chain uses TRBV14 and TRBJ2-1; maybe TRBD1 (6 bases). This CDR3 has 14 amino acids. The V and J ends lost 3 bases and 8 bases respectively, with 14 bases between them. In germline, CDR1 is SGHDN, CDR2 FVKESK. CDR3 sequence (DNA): TGTGCCAGCAGCCAGCAGGGGCGTTTGGATGAGCAGTTCTTC. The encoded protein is CASSQQGRLDEQFF.

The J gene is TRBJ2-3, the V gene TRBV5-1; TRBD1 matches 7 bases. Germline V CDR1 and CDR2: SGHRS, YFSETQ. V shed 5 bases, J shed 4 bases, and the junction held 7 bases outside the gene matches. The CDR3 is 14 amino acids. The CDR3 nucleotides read TGCGCCAGCAGAGGGACAGCAGAGCCAGATACGCAGTATTTT. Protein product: CASRGTAEPDTQYF.